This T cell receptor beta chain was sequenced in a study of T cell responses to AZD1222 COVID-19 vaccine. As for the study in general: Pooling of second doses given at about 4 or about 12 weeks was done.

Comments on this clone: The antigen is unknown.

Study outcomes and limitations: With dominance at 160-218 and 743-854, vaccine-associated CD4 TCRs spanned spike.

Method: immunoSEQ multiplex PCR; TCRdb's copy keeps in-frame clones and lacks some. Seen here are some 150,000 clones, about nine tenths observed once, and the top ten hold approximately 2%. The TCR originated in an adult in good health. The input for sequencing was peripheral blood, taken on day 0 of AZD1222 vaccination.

The CDR3: CASSPLGQGTPYYNEQFF. CDR3 sequence (DNA): TGTGCCAGCTCACCTCTTGGACAGGGGACGCCATATTACAATGAGCAGTTCTTC. This chain connects TRBV18 to TRBJ2-1; 9 nucleotides agree with TRBD1. The germline CDR1 and CDR2 sequences are KGHSH and LQKENI. Unmatched junction bases numbered 13, after V lost 3 bases and J lost 4 bases. The CDR3 is made up of 18 amino acids.